This T cell receptor (beta chain) was identified in a study of T cells after yellow fever vaccination (dated by TCRdb to the late 2010s). As for the study more broadly: Libraries from fractions with low cell numbers were prepared with the SMART-Seq v4 Ultra Low Input RNA kit. Blood was drawn at multiple timepoints before and after primary and secondary immunization, with bulk PBMC replicates and cell subsets isolated. To follow T-cell clones before and after primary and booster YFV17D yellow fever vaccination, bulk TCR alpha and beta repertoires were sequenced over time. The cohort comprised two healthy male donors, one aged 18 to 29 and one aged 30 to 40 years. Broad study findings and their caveats: A small share of clonotypes occurred in both CD4 and CD8 compartments, likely arising from convergent recombination. The secondary T-cell response was found to be weaker but faster than the primary response, with a peak reached on day 5 rather than on day 15. Because the study included only a couple of donors, the extent to which the findings can be generalized is limited. Computational filtering was needed because FACS-sorted repertoires could contain abundant contaminating clonotypes from the bulk population. Most clones expanded after primary vaccination were re-detected after the booster (about 96% of CD4 and about nine tenths of CD8), suggesting broad memory maintenance.

This clonotype was seen ten or more times. Its antigen is still unknown. The junction departs from germline at one end; a sequencing error may be responsible. This sample's treatment or condition label indicates: live attenuated yellow fever vaccine strain. At every blood-draw timepoint, two biological replicates of bulk PBMCs were collected. A standard Ficoll-Paque protocol was used to isolate PBMCs from peripheral blood. RNA was extracted with TriZol from bulk PBMCs, CD4 and CD8 fractions, and dextramer-positive and dextramer-negative fractions. TCR cDNA was synthesized by 5'RACE template switching, which introduced a universal primer site and unique molecular identifiers. Priming for cDNA synthesis came from both the TCR alpha and TCR beta constant segments. Libraries were amplified in two PCR steps, with sample barcodes and sequencing adapters added in the second step. Libraries were sequenced on Illumina HiSeq 2500 (2x100 bp) or NovaSeq (2x150 bp). In the original analysis: MIGEC was used to demultiplex reads and collapse the reads into UMI consensus sequences, and MiXCR was used for V(D)J alignment. Using edgeR on replicate PBMC samples, clonotypes were called vaccine-responding if FDR was below 0.01 and the log2 fold change was above 5 up to day 15. Each bulk clonotype was labeled CD4 or CD8 based on which sequenced repertoire, CD4 or CD8, contained the clonotype at higher abundance. TCRdb trimmed the raw reads at Q25, called clones with MiXCR and kept productive beta chains. Rows with a matching CDR3 protein are joined into one entry that keeps the most common DNA and genes. V and J calls and clone size were set by TCRdb, not the authors. Here the sample has around 310,000 distinct CDR3 sequences; about 8.7% occur a single time. More than 15% of the sample comes from the top ten.

The CDR3 runs 13 amino acids, cysteine and phenylalanine included. Only the CDR3 region is kept as DNA, spanning 39 bases read in frame from base 1. Via the germline V gene, CDR1 is SGHRS and CDR2 YFSETQ. This specimen was PBMCs, taken on the day of the first yellow fever vaccination. The chain joins TRBV5-1 to TRBJ1-2; no D segment can be confidently identified. This TCR derives from a man younger than 35 who received the YFV17D yellow fever vaccine. The bases are TGTGCCAGCAGTTTAACGGCTAACTATGGCTACACCTTC. Translated, this gives CASSLTANYGYTF.